These T cell receptor beta chains were read from a single sample in a study of T cell clonotyping in hematopoietic cell transplantation. The table came from immunoSEQ multiplex PCR; TCRdb's copy has only in-frame clones and leaves some out. Seen here are approximately 50,000 clones, 70% to 90% observed once, and the top ten hold 5.5% to 7%. The sequenced sample was peripheral blood mononuclear cells, obtained before stem cell transplant. The receptors derive from a man aged 60-69 years with biphenotypic leukemia. Some clones in this sample may be carry-over from other donors' samples. Both conserved end residues are part of each CDR3. Fields, in order: CDR3 protein, CDR3 DNA, V gene, clone size, D gene, J gene. A D gene is named only where the DNA matches it firmly. Expanded clones get a size class; other rows say once, few or many, or leave the size out.

CDR3: CASSMDRGWSPYEQYF
DNA: TGTGCCAGTAGTATGGACAGGGGCTGGTCCCCCTACGAGCAGTACTTC
V: TRBV19
size: -
D: TRBD1
J: TRBJ2-7

CDR3: CASSSYRRADTQYF
DNA: TGTGCCAGCAGTTCCTACCGAAGGGCGGATACGCAGTATTTT
V: TRBV28
size: -
D: -
J: TRBJ2-3

CDR3: CASPPAQGKDTEAFF
DNA: TGTGCCAGCCCCCCGGCCCAGGGAAAGGACACTGAAGCTTTCTTT
V: TRBV28
size: -
D: -
J: TRBJ1-1

CDR3: CASSPPGDLYNEQFF
DNA: TGTGCCAGCAGCCCGCCGGGGGACCTTTACAATGAGCAGTTCTTC
V: TRBV28
size: -
D: -
J: TRBJ2-1

CDR3: CASSLGGPIIQETQYF
DNA: TGCGCCAGCAGCTTGGGGGGTCCCATTATACAAGAGACCCAGTACTTC
V: TRBV5-1
size: -
D: -
J: TRBJ2-5

CDR3: CASLLMGSNTEAFF
DNA: TGTGCCAGCCTCCTAATGGGTTCGAACACTGAAGCTTTCTTT
V: TRBV6-6
size: once
D: -
J: TRBJ1-1

CDR3: CASSLDGARSGNTIYF
DNA: TGCGCCAGCAGCTTGGATGGGGCGCGCTCTGGAAACACCATATATTTT
V: TRBV5-1
size: -
D: -
J: TRBJ1-3

CDR3: CASSLVRESSYNEQFF
DNA: TGCGCCAGCAGCTTGGTACGGGAGAGCTCCTACAATGAGCAGTTCTTC
V: TRBV5-1
size: -
D: -
J: TRBJ2-1

CDR3: CASGTYEQYF
DNA: TGTGCCAGCGGGACCTACGAGCAGTACTTC
V: TRBV2
size: -
D: -
J: TRBJ2-7

CDR3: CASSLNTGGDEQYF
DNA: TGTGCCAGCAGCTTGAACACGGGAGGTGACGAGCAGTACTTC
V: TRBV7-2
size: few
D: TRBD2
J: TRBJ2-7

CDR3: CASSEGGAPANEKLFF
DNA: TGTGCCAGCAGTGAAGGCGGGGCTCCGGCTAATGAAAAACTGTTTTTT
V: TRBV6-1
size: -
D: -
J: TRBJ1-4

CDR3: CASSLGGFYEQYF
DNA: TGTGCCAGCAGTTTAGGTGGGTTCTACGAGCAGTACTTC
V: TRBV28
size: once
D: -
J: TRBJ2-7